This T cell receptor beta chain was found in a study of T cell repertoires in cytomegalovirus infection. Study context: Newly reported HLA-C-restricted and thoroughly characterized HLA-B-restricted CMV epitopes were employed. Public TCR beta signatures marked donors with CMV infection and the matching HLA. Findings and caveats of the study: Adding up the frequency of public TCR beta families identified people who carried CMV plus the relevant HLA. The ex vivo response was dominated by HLA-C-restricted CMV-specific TCR beta clonotypes.

CDR1 and CDR2 (germline): SGHVS, FNYEAQ. Trimming removed 3 bases from V and 2 bases from J; junction bases left unmatched: 5. CDR3 length equals 16 residues. This clonotype occurred once. Its antigen is still unknown. TCRdb re-called the reads through MiXCR, storing one row per CDR3 protein. The sample records around 200,000 distinct CDR3 sequences, less than 50% being singletons. The sequence was obtained from a human donor in good health (CMV status not recorded). Some clones in this sample may be carry-over from other donors' samples. This chain links TRBV7-6 with TRBJ2-1; TRBD2 agrees at 9 bases. The specimen comprised CD8+ T cells from cultured PBMCs, sampled from culture after CMV antigen stimulation. CDR3 DNA sequence: TGTGCCAGCAGCTTTCAGACTAGCGGAACCTACAATGAGCAGTTCTTC. This encodes CASSFQTSGTYNEQFF.